This entry lists 30 T cell receptor beta chains sequenced from one sample in a study of pediatric ulcerative colitis. Generated by immunoSEQ multiplex PCR, the TCRdb table keeps only in-frame clones and is missing some. The sample has tens of thousands of clones; 86% are singletons. The sample comprised blood. These receptors all come from a boy aged 10-17 years with severe ulcerative colitis.

The chain couples TRBV7-9 to TRBJ2-3, with D uncertain. Germline CDR1 and CDR2: SEHNR and FQNEAQ (reference sequence). The V end lost 3 bases, the J end lost 12 bases, and 16 bases lay between the germline ends. The CDR3 loop spans 13 amino acids. The chain's CDR3 is CASSFVPGLEQYF. The CDR3 region has the DNA TGTGCCAGCAGCTTCGTACCGGGCCTAGAACAGTATTTT.

This CDR3 is CASSLEGYPSNTGELFF. CDR3 sequence (DNA): TGTGCCAGCAGCTTAGAGGGCTACCCCTCGAACACCGGGGAGCTGTTTTTT. The rearrangement joins TRBV7-6 to TRBJ2-2; no clear D gene. The length of the CDR3 is 17 residues. Looked up from germline, CDR1 is SGHVS and CDR2 is FNYEAQ. The V end lost 1 base, the J end lost 0 bases, and 12 bases lay between the germline ends.

The sample holds one count of this clone. The chain has TRBV27 and TRBJ2-3, with 8 bases fitting TRBD1. The CDR3 is 19 residues long. CDR1 and CDR2 from the germline V gene are MNHEY and SMNVEV (reference sequence). Trimming removed 3 bases from V and 0 bases from J; junction bases left unmatched: 14. CDR3 coding DNA: TGTGCCAGCAGTTTCCTATCGGACAGGGACCTTCTTAGCACAGATACGCAGTATTTT. Translated, it gives CASSFLSDRDLLSTDTQYF.

This CDR3 reads CASSLVSGNNEQFF. The CDR3 nucleotides are TGTGCCAGCAGCTTAGTGTCTGGGAACAATGAGCAGTTCTTC. V is TRBV11-2 and J is TRBJ2-1; unclear D gene. Trimming left V 1 base short and J 5 bases short, with 9 bases between. The CDR3 covers 14 residues. CDR1 is SGHAT, CDR2 FQNNGV, per germline.

The rearrangement joins TRBV11-3 to TRBJ2-7, with D tentatively TRBD1 (6 bases). V was cut by 5 bases and J by 2 bases, with 13 bases left in between. In germline, CDR1 is SGHNT, CDR2 YENEEA. The CDR3 loop spans 14 amino acids. The CDR3 bases are TGTGCCAGCAGCACCAGACAGGACCCCTACGAGCAGTACTTC. This codes for CASSTRQDPYEQYF.

The chain combines TRBV7-8 with TRBJ2-7, with D maybe TRBD1 (5 bases). The CDR3 extends over 15 amino acids. The ends were cut back, 1 base at V and 3 bases at J, with 13 bases in the middle. In germline, CDR1 is SGHVS, CDR2 FQNEAQ. This CDR3 is CASSLDRTIYYEQYF. The CDR3, as DNA: TGTGCCAGCAGCTTAGACCGGACAATCTACTACGAGCAGTACTTC.

The chain recombines TRBV7-9 with TRBJ2-7, with 9 bases matching TRBD1. This CDR3 is built from 15 residues. The trim removed 5 bases at V and 3 bases at J, leaving 8 bases unmatched. Looked up from germline, CDR1 is SEHNR and CDR2 is FQNEAQ (reference sequence). DNA for the CDR3: TGTGCCAGCAGCGCCCCGGGACAGGGCTTCTACGAGCAGTACTTC. Amino acids: CASSAPGQGFYEQYF.

This clone was recorded only once. The CDR3 loop reads CASNSRQGGYEQYF. The CDR3 DNA follows: TGTGCCAGCAACTCGAGACAGGGGGGGTACGAGCAGTACTTC. The rearrangement joins TRBV6-5 to TRBJ2-7; TRBD1 matches 9 bases. V lost 7 bases, J lost 4 bases, and 8 bases stayed unmatched. Per the germline V gene, CDR1 is MNHEY and CDR2 is SVGAGI. The CDR3 totals 14 residues.

This clone has at least ten counts. The chain recombines TRBV30 with TRBJ1-4; the D gene is possibly TRBD1 (5 bases). Deletions cut 0 bases from V and 8 bases from J, with 7 bases between. This CDR3 spans 12 amino acids. Germline V gives CDR1 GTSNPN, CDR2 SVGIG (reference sequence). CDR3 in DNA: TGTGCCTGGAGTGTCCAGGGAGAAAAACTGTTTTTT. Translation gives CAWSVQGEKLFF.

J is TRBJ1-1 and V is TRBV10-2, with no clear D. CDR3 length: 15 residues. The germline V gene has CDR1 WSHSY and CDR2 SAAADI. V lost 0 bases and J lost 1, with 9 bases in between. CDR3 DNA sequence: TGCGCCAGCAGTGAGTCGATGCAGGCGAACACTGAAGCTTTCTTT. This codes for CASSESMQANTEAFF.

V and J are TRBV27 and TRBJ2-7; the match to TRBD2 covers 10 bases. Unmatched junction bases numbered 5, after V lost 3 bases and J lost 3 bases. This CDR3 has 15 amino acids. Germline values: CDR1 MNHEY, CDR2 SMNVEV (reference sequence). CDR3 protein: CASSLIAGGYYEQYF. Here the CDR3 DNA reads TGTGCCAGCAGTTTGATAGCGGGAGGTTACTACGAGCAGTACTTC.

The V and J genes are TRBV27 and TRBJ1-1; TRBD1 aligns across 7 bases. V was pared by 5 bases and J by 1 base, with 10 bases of the junction left unmatched. Germline V gene sequence: CDR1 MNHEY, CDR2 SMNVEV (reference sequence). This CDR3 region has 16 residues. The CDR3 bases are TGTGCCAGCAGTCCCCTGACAGGGTGGGGGAACACTGAAGCTTTCTTT. Protein: CASSPLTGWGNTEAFF.

J is TRBJ2-3 and V is TRBV6-6; tentatively, D is TRBD2 (5 bases). V was clipped by 0 bases and J by 1 base, with 8 bases between them. The V gene's germline CDR1 is MNHNY and CDR2 SVGAGI (reference sequence). CDR3 length: 15 residues. CDR3 loop: CASSYSGVGTDTQYF. The DNA for the CDR3 is TGTGCCAGCAGTTACTCGGGAGTCGGCACAGATACGCAGTATTTT.

There are many counts of this clone. The chain joins TRBV29-1 to TRBJ1-2; TRBD1 matches at 12 bases. The CDR3 totals 13 residues. CDR1 and CDR2 (germline): SQVTM, ANQGSEA. Trimming at V came to 7 bases and at J to 8 bases, leaving 8 bases not matched to a gene. CDR3 residues: CSAMGQGATGYTF. The CDR3 nucleotides read TGCAGCGCTATGGGACAGGGGGCTACCGGCTACACCTTC.

This chain joins TRBV6-1 and TRBJ2-7; 8 bases match TRBD2. This CDR3 has 15 residues. Germline V gene lookup returns CDR1 MNHNS and CDR2 SASEGT. V gave up 3 bases and J gave up 0 bases; unmatched junction bases: 4. The CDR3 DNA is TGTGCCAGCAGTGACCTAGCGGGCCTCTCCTACGAGCAGTACTTC. Translated, it gives CASSDLAGLSYEQYF.

This chain links TRBV29-1 with TRBJ2-3; 8 positions agree with TRBD2. This CDR3 is built from 14 residues. Germline assignment: CDR1 SQVTM and CDR2 ANQGSEA. The trim removed 3 bases at V and 4 bases at J, leaving 6 bases unmatched. The CDR3 sequence: CSVEGGRLADTQYF. The DNA of the CDR3 is TGCAGCGTTGAGGGCGGGAGGCTCGCAGATACGCAGTATTTT.

J is TRBJ2-2 and V is TRBV10-3; 10 bases agree with TRBD2. The ends lost 3 bases at V and 6 bases at J; junction bases unmatched: 10. Germline CDR1 is ENHRY and CDR2 is SYGVKD. The CDR3 consists of 17 residues. The CDR3 loop is CAISDLLSGRASGELFF. CDR3 DNA: TGTGCCATCAGTGATCTTTTAAGCGGGAGGGCCTCCGGGGAGCTGTTTTTT.

This chain joins TRBV19 and TRBJ2-7; 13 positions agree with TRBD2. The CDR3 has 17 amino acids. Germline CDR1 and CDR2: LNHDA and SQIVND (reference sequence). After removal of 7 bases from V and 7 bases from J, the junction contained 16 bases not matched to a gene. In DNA, the CDR3 is TGTGCCAGTATGGGGACCGGGACTAGCGGGACCTCTTTAGAGCAGTACTTC. It translates to CASMGTGTSGTSLEQYF. Based on the CDR3 plus reference TRBV19 and TRBJ2-7, the full variable domain is DGGITQSPKYLFRKEGQNVTLSCEQNLNHDAMYWYRQDPGQGLRLIYYSQIVNDFQKGDIAEGYSVSREKKESFPLTVTSAQKNPTAFYLCASMGTGTSGTSLEQYFGPGTRLTVT.

In this sample, this clone turned up a few times. This rearrangement joins TRBV4-2 to TRBJ1-1; D is possibly TRBD1 (5 bases). Trimming removed 0 bases at V and 5 bases at J, with 13 bases between. CDR1 and CDR2 (germline): LGHNA, YNFKEQ. The CDR3 totals 15 residues. In DNA, the CDR3 is TGTGCCAGCAGCCAAGATCTGGGCGGGGGGACTGAAGCTTTCTTT. Protein product: CASSQDLGGGTEAFF.

The chain has TRBV27 and TRBJ2-1; TRBD2 matches at 7 bases. CDR1 is MNHEY, CDR2 SMNVEV, per germline (reference sequence). V lost 7 bases to trimming and J lost 4 bases; unmatched junction nucleotides: 13. CDR3 size: 16 residues. This CDR3 reads CASTTIGRLGYNEQFF. DNA of the CDR3: TGTGCCAGCACCACCATCGGGAGGTTGGGGTACAATGAGCAGTTCTTC.

The gene calls are TRBV6-5 and TRBJ1-4, with unresolved D. CDR3 length equals 13 residues. Germline V gene lookup returns CDR1 MNHEY and CDR2 SVGAGI. V was trimmed by 2 bases and J by 4 bases, leaving 5 bases between them. The CDR3 loop is CASSYNRNEKLFF. The CDR3 nucleotides read TGTGCCAGCAGTTACAACCGTAATGAAAAACTGTTTTTT.

This clone was detected once. The chain couples TRBV25-1 to TRBJ2-2; 7 nucleotides agree with TRBD1. The germline CDR1 and CDR2 sequences are MGHDK and SYGVNS. The CDR3 has 14 residues. V lost 8 bases and J lost 1; bases outside the gene matches: 4. CDR3 sequence: CASSWDRNTGELFF. The DNA of the CDR3 is TGTGCCAGCTCTTGGGACAGGAACACCGGGGAGCTGTTTTTT.

The chain joins TRBV19 to TRBJ1-5; TRBD1 matches 7 bases. In germline, CDR1 is LNHDA, CDR2 SQIVND (reference sequence). The length of the CDR3 is 15 residues. Germline trimming cut 5 bases from V and 0 bases from J; bases unmatched to any gene: 4. This CDR3 reads CASSVGGLSNQPQHF. The CDR3, as DNA: TGTGCCAGTAGTGTAGGGGGCCTTAGCAATCAGCCCCAGCATTTT.

J is TRBJ2-5 and V is TRBV10-1; D unresolved. Germline CDR1 and CDR2: WNHNN and SYGVQD (reference sequence). V was trimmed by 3 bases and J by 5 bases, leaving 13 bases between them. This CDR3 is built from 14 residues. The CDR3 sequence is CASSDRDLGETQYF. CDR3 nucleotides: TGCGCCAGCAGTGACAGAGACCTCGGGGAGACCCAGTACTTC.

The rearrangement joins TRBV10-2 to TRBJ2-7, with 7 bases aligning to TRBD1. Germline lookup yields CDR1 WSHSY and CDR2 SAAADI. The trim removed 7 bases at V and 6 bases at J, leaving 21 bases unmatched. The CDR3 loop spans 17 amino acids. Here the CDR3 reads CASTLRAGGIVSSEQYF. The CDR3 coding sequence is TGCGCCAGCACCCTCCGGGCAGGGGGAATTGTTAGTAGCGAGCAGTACTTC.

This clone was counted a single time. This sequence joins TRBV11-2 and TRBJ2-7, with a possible D match to TRBD2 (5 bases). There are 16 residues in the CDR3. Trimming removed 2 bases at V and 0 bases at J, with 14 bases between. Per the germline V gene, CDR1 is SGHAT and CDR2 is FQNNGV. The CDR3 bases are TGTGCCAGCAGCTTATTATACGGGGTCCTCTCCTACGAGCAGTACTTC. It specifies CASSLLYGVLSYEQYF.

The sample holds one count of this clone. V usage is TRBV5-8 and J usage is TRBJ1-1; 8 nucleotides line up with TRBD1. The V and J ends lost 4 bases and 1 base, in that order; junction bases with no gene match: 6. CDR1 is SGHTS, CDR2 YDEGEE, per germline. This CDR3 is 15 amino acids long. In nucleotides, the CDR3 is TGTGCCAGCAGCGCCATAGGACAGGGGAACACTGAAGCTTTCTTT. It is translated as CASSAIGQGNTEAFF. The complete variable domain, with remaining parts taken from reference TRBV5-8 and TRBJ1-1, reads EAGVTQSPTHLIKTRGQQATLRCSPISGHTSVYWYQQALGLGLQFLLWYDEGEERNRGNFPPRFSGRQFPNYSSELNVNALELEDSALYLCASSAIGQGNTEAFFGQGTRLTVV.

The chain couples TRBV19 to TRBJ1-2, with 8 positions matching TRBD1. V shed 4 bases, J shed 8 bases, and the junction held 12 bases outside the gene matches. The V gene's germline CDR1 is LNHDA and CDR2 SQIVND (reference sequence). The CDR3 has 15 residues. CDR3 in DNA: TGTGCCAGTAGTACCCTACTGGACAGGGCTTACGGCTACACCTTC. Residues: CASSTLLDRAYGYTF.

The V and J genes are TRBV7-9 and TRBJ2-3; D not resolved. Germline assignment: CDR1 SEHNR and CDR2 FQNEAQ (reference sequence). With 5 bases removed from V and 5 bases from J, the gap between germline ends came to 11 bases. The length of the CDR3 is 13 residues. CDR3 region: CASSVRTLDTQYF. The DNA for the CDR3 is TGTGCCAGCAGCGTTAGGACCCTAGATACGCAGTATTTT. The whole variable domain, filled in from reference TRBV7-9 and TRBJ2-3, reads DTGVSQNPRHKITKRGQNVTFRCDPISEHNRLYWYRQTLGQGPEFLTYFQNEAQLEKSRLLSDRFSAERPKGSFSTLEIQRTEQGDSAMYLCASSVRTLDTQYFGPGTRLTVL.

This clone has more than one count but fewer than ten. V is TRBV7-2 and J is TRBJ1-5; D is possibly TRBD1 (5 bases). Germline CDR1 reads SGHTA; CDR2 reads FQGNSA. The CDR3 has 12 amino acids. The germline V and J ends were trimmed by 1 base and 8 bases, with 6 bases remaining between them. The chain's CDR3 is CASSLGGEPQHF. In DNA, the CDR3 is TGTGCCAGCAGCTTAGGGGGGGAGCCCCAGCATTTT. The variable domain in full, with the rest retrieved from reference TRBV7-2 and TRBJ1-5, is GAGVSQSPSNKVTEKGKDVELRCDPISGHTALYWYRQSLGQGLEFLIYFQGNSAPDKSGLPSDRFSAERTGGSVSTLTIQRTQQEDSAVYLCASSLGGEPQHFGDGTRLSIL.